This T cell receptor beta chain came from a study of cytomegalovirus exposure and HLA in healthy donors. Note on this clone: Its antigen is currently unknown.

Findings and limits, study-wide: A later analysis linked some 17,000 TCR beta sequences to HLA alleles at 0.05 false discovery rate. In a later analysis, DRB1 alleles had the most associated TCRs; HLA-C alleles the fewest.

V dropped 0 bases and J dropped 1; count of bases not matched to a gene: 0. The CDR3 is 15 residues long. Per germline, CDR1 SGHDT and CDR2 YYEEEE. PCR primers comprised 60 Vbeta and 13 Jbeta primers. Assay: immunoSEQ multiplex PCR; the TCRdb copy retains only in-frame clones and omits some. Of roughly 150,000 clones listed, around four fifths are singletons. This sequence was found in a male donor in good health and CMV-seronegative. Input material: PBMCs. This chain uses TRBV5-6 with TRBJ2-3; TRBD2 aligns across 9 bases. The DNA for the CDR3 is TGTGCCAGCAGCTTGGAGCGGGGGGGCACAGATACGCAGTATTTT. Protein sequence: CASSLERGGTDTQYF.